The rows below give T cell receptor beta chains drawn from one sample of a study of cytomegalovirus exposure and HLA in healthy donors. Produced via immunoSEQ multiplex PCR; TCRdb's table is partial and in-frame only. The sample has 130,000 to 150,000 clones; 80% are singletons. Sequenced: PBMCs. The receptors originated from a male donor in good health and CMV-seronegative. Each CDR3 is given with its conserved first and last residue. The D gene is left open where the match is weak. Size is omitted from some rows. Given values are once, few, many or a class for expanded clones.

v_call	d_call	j_call	clone_size	cdr3_aa	cdr3_nt
TRBV4-3	TRBD2	TRBJ2-1	few	CASSQGTSGRNEQFF	TGCGCCAGCAGCCAAGGGACTAGCGGGAGAAATGAGCAGTTCTTC
TRBV19	.	TRBJ1-5	.	CASTGRVNQPQHF	TGTGCCAGTACGGGGAGGGTAAATCAGCCCCAGCATTTT
TRBV7-6	.	TRBJ1-1	.	CASSSSRGTEAFF	TGTGCCAGCAGCTCCTCCCGGGGGACTGAAGCTTTCTTT
TRBV5-4	.	TRBJ2-5	few	CASSSGGSAQETQYF	TGTGCCAGCAGTTCTGGGGGGAGCGCCCAAGAGACCCAGTACTTC
TRBV27	.	TRBJ2-1	.	CASSLGGPYNEQFF	TGTGCCAGCTCCCTGGGGGGACCCTACAATGAGCAGTTCTTC
TRBV5-5	TRBD2	TRBJ2-1	.	CASSLSLAGAYNEQFF	TGTGCCAGCAGCTTAAGTCTAGCGGGGGCCTACAATGAGCAGTTCTTC
TRBV7-9	TRBD2	TRBJ2-5	.	CASSTSGGAETQYF	TGTGCCAGCAGTACTAGCGGGGGGGCGGAGACCCAGTACTTC
TRBV5-1	TRBD2	TRBJ2-7	.	CASSRGLAGETYEQYF	TGCGCCAGCAGCCGAGGACTAGCGGGGGAAACCTACGAGCAGTACTTC
TRBV4-3	.	TRBJ2-1	.	CASSQDRADRYNEQFF	TGCGCCAGCAGCCAAGATAGGGCCGACAGATACAATGAGCAGTTCTTC
TRBV5-1	.	TRBJ2-3	few	CASSLIPRDTQYF	TGCGCCAGCAGCTTGATTCCCAGAGATACGCAGTATTTT
TRBV7-2	TRBD2	TRBJ2-3	.	CASTLAGGLGTDTQYF	TGTGCCAGCACCCTAGCGGGGGGGCTGGGCACAGATACGCAGTATTTT
TRBV7-2	.	TRBJ1-1	.	CASNIGGRKGAFF	TGTGCCAGCAACATCGGGGGTCGCAAGGGGGCTTTCTTT
TRBV4-2	.	TRBJ2-2	.	CASSRGLPANTGELFF	TGTGCCAGCAGCAGGGGACTTCCCGCGAACACCGGGGAGCTGTTTTTT
TRBV28	.	TRBJ2-7	.	CASGPVVLRRGEQYF	TGTGCCAGCGGCCCGGTGGTTTTGAGGAGGGGCGAGCAGTACTTC
TRBV6-5	.	TRBJ1-2	.	CASSYSIQVGHYGYTF	TGTGCCAGCAGTTACTCGATCCAGGTCGGCCACTATGGCTACACCTTC
TRBV18	.	TRBJ2-7	.	CASSPKAGQTGEQYF	TGTGCCAGCTCCCCGAAGGCCGGACAGACTGGCGAGCAGTACTTC
TRBV18	.	TRBJ2-3	.	CASSPPTTGTDTQYF	TGTGCCAGCTCACCCCCGACGACCGGGACAGATACGCAGTATTTT
TRBV2	.	TRBJ1-1	.	CATARGNTEAFF	TGTGCCACCGCTAGGGGGAACACTGAAGCTTTCTTT
TRBV5-1	TRBD1	TRBJ2-1	once	CASSLARGSYNEQFF	TGCGCCAGCAGCTTGGCCAGGGGGAGCTACAATGAGCAGTTCTTC
TRBV7-9	.	TRBJ1-4	.	CASSLYQVEKLFF	TGTGCCAGCAGCCTCTACCAAGTCGAAAAACTGTTTTTT
TRBV7-9	.	TRBJ1-6	few	CASSGQGNSPLHF	TGTGCCAGCAGCGGGCAGGGGAATTCACCCCTCCACTTT
TRBV9	.	TRBJ2-2	.	CASSVDERNGELFF	TGTGCCAGCAGCGTAGATGAGAGGAACGGGGAGCTGTTTTTT
TRBV18	TRBD1	TRBJ2-7	.	CASSPVTGLYEQYF	TGTGCCAGCTCACCCGTGACAGGGCTCTACGAGCAGTACTTC
TRBV19	TRBD2	TRBJ2-1	.	CASSITSGGVYNEQFF	TGTGCCAGTAGTATCACTAGCGGGGGGGTATACAATGAGCAGTTCTTC
TRBV7-2	.	TRBJ2-4	.	CASSLQGNIQYF	TGTGCCAGCAGCTTACAGGGAAACATTCAGTACTTC
TRBV7-9	.	TRBJ1-2	once	CASSPRPGDYGYTF	TGTGCCAGCAGCCCCAGACCGGGGGACTATGGCTACACCTTC
TRBV7-2	TRBD1	TRBJ2-7	few	CASSVTGGRSYEQYF	TGTGCCAGCAGCGTGACAGGGGGCAGGTCGTACGAGCAGTACTTC
TRBV28	TRBD2	TRBJ2-5	.	CASSQPGLAEETQYF	TGTGCCAGCAGCCAACCGGGACTAGCAGAAGAGACCCAGTACTTC
TRBV23-1	.	TRBJ1-5	.	CASSQTGTPSNQPQHF	TGCGCCAGCAGTCAAACCGGGACACCCAGCAATCAGCCCCAGCATTTT
TRBV29-1	TRBD2	TRBJ2-5	.	CSVLAGLETQYF	TGCAGCGTTTTAGCGGGGTTAGAGACCCAGTACTTC
TRBV10-1	TRBD2	TRBJ2-1	.	CASSPLSGGVGNEQFF	TGCGCCAGCAGTCCCCTTAGCGGGGGGGTGGGCAATGAGCAGTTCTTC
TRBV7-6	.	TRBJ1-4	.	CASSSGQSNEKLFF	TGTGCCAGCAGCTCTGGACAGTCTAATGAAAAACTGTTTTTT
TRBV29-1	.	TRBJ1-1	.	CSIQGLDTEAFF	TGCAGCATTCAGGGGTTGGACACTGAAGCTTTCTTT
TRBV4-1	.	TRBJ2-7	.	CASSQDLARGRPYEQYF	TGCGCCAGCAGCCAAGATCTCGCGCGGGGGCGCCCCTACGAGCAGTACTTC
TRBV2	.	TRBJ1-6	.	CASEGTSNSPLHF	TGTGCCAGTGAAGGGACTTCAAATTCACCCCTCCACTTT
TRBV11-2	TRBD1	TRBJ1-5	.	CASSPGGRGEEPQHF	TGTGCCAGCAGCCCAGGGGGCAGGGGGGAGGAGCCCCAGCATTTT
TRBV5-1	TRBD1	TRBJ1-1	once	CASSETGTGRGNTEAFF	TGCGCCAGCAGCGAGACCGGGACAGGGAGAGGGAACACTGAAGCTTTCTTT
TRBV7-8	.	TRBJ1-2	.	CASSPEGNYGYTF	TGTGCCAGCAGCCCCGAGGGCAACTATGGCTACACCTTC
TRBV7-8	.	TRBJ1-1	.	CASSLGARGGTEAFF	TGTGCCAGCAGCTTAGGGGCCAGAGGGGGCACTGAAGCTTTCTTT
TRBV2	.	TRBJ2-2	.	CASRSLLNTGELFF	TGTGCCAGCAGGTCCCTCCTCAACACCGGGGAGCTGTTTTTT
TRBV11-2	.	TRBJ1-1	.	CASSLEPGNTEAFF	TGTGCCAGCAGCTTAGAACCGGGGAACACTGAGGCTTTCTTT
TRBV6-6	TRBD1	TRBJ2-7	once	CASRRETGTGGYEQYF	TGTGCCAGCAGGAGGGAGACCGGGACAGGGGGCTACGAGCAGTACTTC
TRBV15	.	TRBJ1-4	once	CATSRDVRAGEKLFF	TGTGCCACCAGCAGAGATGTGAGGGCTGGGGAAAAACTGTTTTTT
TRBV4-3	.	TRBJ2-7	few	CASSQDGQGPYEQYF	TGCGCCAGCAGCCAAGATGGGCAGGGGCCCTACGAGCAGTACTTC
TRBV4-2	TRBD2	TRBJ2-1	.	CASSHELLAGADNEQFF	TGTGCCAGCAGCCATGAACTACTAGCGGGGGCCGACAATGAGCAGTTCTTC